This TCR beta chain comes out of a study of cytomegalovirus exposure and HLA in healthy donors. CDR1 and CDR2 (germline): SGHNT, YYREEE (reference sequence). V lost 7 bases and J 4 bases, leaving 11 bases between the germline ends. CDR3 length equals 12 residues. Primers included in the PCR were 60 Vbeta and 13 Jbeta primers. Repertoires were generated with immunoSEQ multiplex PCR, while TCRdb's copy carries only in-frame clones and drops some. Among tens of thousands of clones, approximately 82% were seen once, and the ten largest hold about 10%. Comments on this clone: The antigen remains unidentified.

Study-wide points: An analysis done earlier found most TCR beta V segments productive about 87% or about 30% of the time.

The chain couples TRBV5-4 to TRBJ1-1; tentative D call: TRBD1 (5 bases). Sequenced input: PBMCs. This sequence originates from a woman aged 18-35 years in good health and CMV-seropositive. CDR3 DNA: TGTGCCAGCCGGGGGAGCCCCACTGAAGCTTTCTTT. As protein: CASRGSPTEAFF.